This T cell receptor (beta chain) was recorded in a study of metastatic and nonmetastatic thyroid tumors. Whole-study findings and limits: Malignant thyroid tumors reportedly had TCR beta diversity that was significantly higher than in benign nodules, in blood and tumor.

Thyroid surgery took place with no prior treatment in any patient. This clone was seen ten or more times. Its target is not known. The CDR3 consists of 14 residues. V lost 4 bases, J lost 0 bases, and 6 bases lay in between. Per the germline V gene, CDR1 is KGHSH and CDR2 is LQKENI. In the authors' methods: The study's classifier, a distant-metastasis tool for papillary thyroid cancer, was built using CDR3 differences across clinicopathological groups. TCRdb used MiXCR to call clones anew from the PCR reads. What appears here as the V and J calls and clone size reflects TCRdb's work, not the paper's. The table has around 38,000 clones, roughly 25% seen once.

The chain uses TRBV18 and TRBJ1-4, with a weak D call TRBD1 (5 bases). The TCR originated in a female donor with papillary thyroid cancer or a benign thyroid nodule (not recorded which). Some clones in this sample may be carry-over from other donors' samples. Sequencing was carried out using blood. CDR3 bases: TGTGCCAGCTCACAACAGGCAACTAATGAAAAACTGTTTTTT. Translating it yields CASSQQATNEKLFF. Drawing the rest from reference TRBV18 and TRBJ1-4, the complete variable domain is NAGVMQNPRHLVRRRGQEARLRCSPMKGHSHVYWYRQLPEEGLKFMVYLQKENIIDESGMPKERFSAEFPKEGPSILRIQQVVRGDSAAYFCASSQQATNEKLFFGSGTQLSVL.